The next 29 T cell receptor beta chains were all read from a single sample in a study of cytomegalovirus exposure and HLA in healthy donors. The study ran its PCR with 60 Vbeta and 13 Jbeta primers. Sequencing was performed with immunoSEQ multiplex PCR; in TCRdb, only in-frame clones are kept and a portion is missing. The repertoire holds 200,000 to 250,000 clones, with about 80% as singletons. The material sequenced was PBMCs. These receptors were collected from a woman in her sixties in good health and CMV-seropositive.

V gene TRBV5-5 combines with J gene TRBJ2-5; D is possibly TRBD1 (6 bases). From germline, CDR1 is SGHKS and CDR2 YYEKEE (reference sequence). The CDR3 is 14 residues long. Trimming pared 4 bases from V and 5 bases from J, leaving 15 bases between. The CDR3 loop reads CASSATGSAETQYF. The DNA of the CDR3 is TGTGCCAGCAGCGCTACAGGGTCCGCGGAGACCCAGTACTTC.

J is TRBJ1-1 and V is TRBV4-1; tentatively, D is TRBD1 (6 bases). V was clipped by 3 bases and J by 0 bases, with 11 bases between them. The CDR3 has 15 amino acids. The germline V gene has CDR1 MGHRA and CDR2 YSYEKL. This chain's CDR3 is CASSQIGDMNTEAFF. CDR3 sequence (DNA): TGCGCCAGCAGCCAGATCGGGGACATGAACACTGAAGCTTTCTTT.

This chain joins TRBV5-5 and TRBJ1-1; 7 nucleotides agree with TRBD1. The junction had 8 bases not matched to a gene; V was cut back by 0 bases and J by 0 bases. The CDR3 sequence is 17 residues long. The germline gives CDR1 SGHKS, CDR2 YYEKEE (reference sequence). In DNA, the CDR3 is TGTGCCAGCAGCTTGGATCGGACAGGAATACTGAACACTGAAGCTTTCTTT. Its translation: CASSLDRTGILNTEAFF.

The chain has TRBV5-5 and TRBJ1-4; a possible D gene is TRBD1 (5 bases). Trimming took 3 bases from V and 6 from J, leaving 12 bases between them. This CDR3 has 14 amino acids. Germline CDR1 is SGHKS and CDR2 is YYEKEE (reference sequence). The CDR3 loop reads CASSSRQGDEKLFF. In DNA form, the CDR3 reads TGTGCCAGCAGCTCCCGGCAGGGTGATGAAAAACTGTTTTTT.

The chain joins TRBV2 to TRBJ2-2, with a possible D match to TRBD2 (5 bases). V lost 6 bases, J lost 8 bases, and 13 bases lay in between. The germline gives CDR1 SNHLY, CDR2 FYNNEI. There are 13 residues in the CDR3. The CDR3 spells CASRGEGSGELFF. CDR3 bases: TGTGCCAGCAGGGGAGAAGGGAGTGGGGAGCTGTTTTTT. Complete variable domain (other parts from reference TRBV2 and TRBJ2-2): EPEVTQTPSHQVTQMGQEVILRCVPISNHLYFYWYRQILGQKVEFLVSFYNNEISEKSEIFDDQFSVERPDGSNFTLKIRSTKLEDSAMYFCASRGEGSGELFFGEGSRLTVL.

The chain is built from TRBV5-1 and TRBJ1-4; D remains unclear. Germline V lookup: CDR1 SGHRS, CDR2 YFSETQ. V was cut by 0 bases and J by 1 base, with 10 bases left in between. This CDR3 is built from 16 residues. The CDR3, as DNA: TGCGCCAGCAGCTTGGCCGGGTTAGGAACTAATGAAAAACTGTTTTTT. Protein: CASSLAGLGTNEKLFF.

V usage is TRBV5-1 and J usage is TRBJ2-1; D not resolved. Germline V gene lookup returns CDR1 SGHRS and CDR2 YFSETQ. The CDR3 spans 11 residues. Trimming shortened V by 4 bases and J by 7 bases, and 6 bases separated the two germline ends. This chain's CDR3 is CASSVENEQFF. Written as DNA, the CDR3 is TGCGCCAGCAGCGTAGAGAATGAGCAGTTCTTC.

The chain employs TRBV28 and TRBJ1-1, with D possibly being TRBD1 (5 bases). CDR1 MDHEN and CDR2 SYDVKM come from the germline V gene. The germline V and J ends were trimmed by 6 bases and 1 base, with 12 bases remaining between them. The CDR3 has 14 residues. The CDR3 is CASSLSTANTEAFF. DNA of the CDR3: TGTGCCAGCAGCCTTTCGACAGCGAACACTGAAGCTTTCTTT.

In its sample, this clone was seen a few times. This chain joins TRBV5-8 and TRBJ1-6, with D uncertain. Trimming shortened V by 4 bases and J by 6 bases, and 8 bases separated the two germline ends. Germline V gives CDR1 SGHTS, CDR2 YDEGEE. The CDR3 loop spans 13 amino acids. The CDR3 here is CASSLEANSPLHF. CDR3 DNA: TGTGCCAGCAGCCTGGAAGCTAATTCACCCCTCCACTTT.

The chain employs TRBV7-8 and TRBJ2-6; 7 bases fit TRBD1. J was trimmed by 3 bases and V by 3 bases; bases with no gene match: 8. The germline V gene has CDR1 SGHVS and CDR2 FQNEAQ. This CDR3 is built from 17 residues. CDR3 nucleotides: TGTGCCAGCAGCTTTCGGGACAGCGGAAATGGGGCCAACGTCCTGACTTTC. This translates into CASSFRDSGNGANVLTF.

The rearrangement links TRBV7-9 to TRBJ2-7; the match to TRBD2 covers 7 bases. Trimming cost V 4 bases and J 5 bases; bases outside gene matches: 11. Germline V gives CDR1 SEHNR, CDR2 FQNEAQ (reference sequence). This CDR3 spans 15 amino acids. In nucleotides, the CDR3 is TGTGCCAGCAGCTGGGGGGGTTCTGGTGTCCACGAGCAGTACTTC. This codes for CASSWGGSGVHEQYF.

CDR3 in amino acids: CASRGTGNYGYTF. The CDR3 bases are TGTGCCAGCAGGGGGACAGGGAACTATGGCTACACCTTC. J is TRBJ1-2 and V is TRBV5-4, with 9 bases fitting TRBD1. The CDR3 is made up of 13 amino acids. With V trimmed by 5 bases and J by 2 bases, 1 base remained unmatched. Per the germline V gene, CDR1 is SGHNT and CDR2 is YYREEE (reference sequence).

This clone appeared a few times. This rearrangement joins TRBV30 to TRBJ1-2, with D maybe TRBD1 (5 bases). This CDR3 region has 11 residues. Trimming took off 6 bases at V and 5 bases at J, with 10 bases between the two ends. The V gene's germline CDR1 is GTSNPN and CDR2 SVGIG (reference sequence). CDR3 sequence reads: CACSQGYGYTF. CDR3 in DNA: TGTGCCTGTTCCCAGGGATATGGCTACACCTTC.

The chain links TRBV7-8 to TRBJ2-1; maybe TRBD1 (5 bases). V was shortened by 7 bases and J by 5 bases, with 15 bases between the two germline ends. This CDR3 has 14 residues. The germline CDR1 and CDR2 sequences are SGHVS and FQNEAQ. The DNA for the CDR3 is TGTGCCAGCAAGCACCTAGGGGCCGACAATGAGCAGTTCTTC. As protein: CASKHLGADNEQFF.

This rearrangement joins TRBV18 to TRBJ1-3; no definite D call. The V end was cut by 10 bases, the J end by 0 bases, with 16 bases between. CDR1 is KGHSH and CDR2 is LQKENI in the germline V gene. The CDR3 runs 15 residues. In DNA, the CDR3 is TGTGCCAAACCCGTCGAAAAGAGCTCTGGAAACACCATATATTTT. Protein product: CAKPVEKSSGNTIYF.

This sequence joins TRBV25-1 and TRBJ1-5; 7 bases are shared with TRBD1. This CDR3 spans 15 amino acids. Looked up from germline, CDR1 is MGHDK and CDR2 is SYGVNS. J gave up 4 bases and V 2 bases, and 5 bases lay outside the gene matches. The CDR3 is CASSETGQTNQPQHF. CDR3 nucleotide sequence: TGTGCCAGCAGTGAAACGGGACAGACAAATCAGCCCCAGCATTTT.

The V and J genes are TRBV30 and TRBJ2-7; D is possibly TRBD1 (6 bases). The V end lost 1 base, the J end lost 0 bases, and 7 bases lay between the germline ends. Germline-derived CDR1 and CDR2 are GTSNPN and SVGIG (reference sequence). CDR3 length: 13 residues. The CDR3 reads CAWSGQVSYEQYF. CDR3 bases: TGTGCCTGGAGTGGACAGGTCTCCTACGAGCAGTACTTC.

This clone was detected a few times. CDR3 DNA: TGTGCCAGCAGTGATGGGGGACAGGGCAGCGAGCAGTACTTC. Translated, it gives CASSDGGQGSEQYF. The chain carries TRBV6-1 and TRBJ2-7; 9 bases fit TRBD1. Germline-derived CDR1 and CDR2 are MNHNS and SASEGT. This CDR3 is 14 amino acids long. Trimming cost V 3 bases and J 6 bases; bases outside gene matches: 6.

The rearrangement links TRBV19 to TRBJ2-3; the D gene is possibly TRBD2 (5 bases). V lost 7 bases and J lost 1, with 9 bases in between. Per germline, CDR1 LNHDA and CDR2 SQIVND (reference sequence). The CDR3 sequence is 13 residues long. CDR3 sequence reads: CASTVRGTDTQYF. CDR3 DNA: TGTGCCAGTACAGTGCGGGGCACAGATACGCAGTATTTT. The full variable domain, in which reference TRBV19 and TRBJ2-3 provide the parts outside the CDR3, is DGGITQSPKYLFRKEGQNVTLSCEQNLNHDAMYWYRQDPGQGLRLIYYSQIVNDFQKGDIAEGYSVSREKKESFPLTVTSAQKNPTAFYLCASTVRGTDTQYFGPGTRLTVL.

This chain joins TRBV19 and TRBJ1-2; D is possibly TRBD1 (5 bases). The CDR3 loop spans 14 amino acids. The ends were cut back, 5 bases at V and 1 base at J, with 11 bases in the middle. Germline lookup yields CDR1 LNHDA and CDR2 SQIVND (reference sequence). The CDR3 DNA reads as TGTGCCAGTAGTGCGCAGGGCCGTAACTATGGCTACACCTTC. Encoded protein: CASSAQGRNYGYTF. Drawing the rest from reference TRBV19 and TRBJ1-2, the complete variable domain is DGGITQSPKYLFRKEGQNVTLSCEQNLNHDAMYWYRQDPGQGLRLIYYSQIVNDFQKGDIAEGYSVSREKKESFPLTVTSAQKNPTAFYLCASSAQGRNYGYTFGSGTRLTVV.

This rearrangement joins TRBV20-1 to TRBJ2-5; D gene ambiguous. The DNA end lines up better with TRBJ2-7; the J call may be wrong. This CDR3 region has 11 residues. Germline CDR1 DFQATT, CDR2 SNEGSKA (reference sequence). CDR3 bases: TGCAGTGCTAGAGATTTCTACGAGCAGTACTTC. It specifies CSARDFYEQYF.

The chain has TRBV11-1 and TRBJ2-3, with TRBD2 matching over 7 bases. The junction had 11 bases not matched to a gene; V was cut back by 0 bases and J by 8 bases. CDR3 length equals 16 residues. Germline V gene lookup returns CDR1 SGHAT and CDR2 FQDESV (reference sequence). The CDR3 nucleotides read TGTGCCAGCAGCTTAGCCAGCGCGGGGGTCGGGGGTACGCAGTATTTT. As protein: CASSLASAGVGGTQYF.

The chain joins TRBV5-4 to TRBJ2-5, with D possibly matching TRBD2 (6 bases). The length of the CDR3 is 15 residues. Trimming pared 4 bases from V and 5 bases from J, leaving 18 bases between. Per the germline V gene, CDR1 is SGHNT and CDR2 is YYREEE (reference sequence). The CDR3 nucleotides are TGTGCCAGCAGCCCCCGGCGGGATTCTGGGGAGACCCAGTACTTC. It encodes CASSPRRDSGETQYF.

A few counts support this clone. The chain joins TRBV2 to TRBJ1-5, with 9 bases fitting TRBD1. This CDR3 spans 15 amino acids. The germline CDR1 and CDR2 sequences are SNHLY and FYNNEI. Trimming at V came to 4 bases and at J to 5 bases, leaving 6 bases not matched to a gene. The CDR3 reads CASSGTGGGYQPQHF. The CDR3 region has the DNA TGTGCCAGCAGTGGCACAGGGGGCGGGTATCAGCCCCAGCATTTT.

CDR3 sequence: CASSPPGRGSLSTDTQYF. CDR3 DNA sequence: TGTGCCAGCAGCCCACCGGGCCGCGGGAGCCTTAGCACAGATACGCAGTATTTT. The rearrangement links TRBV7-7 to TRBJ2-3; 7 bases match TRBD2. The CDR3 sequence is 18 residues long. V was pared by 5 bases and J by 0 bases, with 14 bases of the junction left unmatched. The germline V gene has CDR1 SSHAT and CDR2 FNYEAQ (reference sequence).

This chain links TRBV19 with TRBJ2-5, with D possibly TRBD2 on 5 matching bases. The germline CDR1 and CDR2 sequences are LNHDA and SQIVND (reference sequence). Between the trimmed V and J ends, which lost 5 bases and 3 bases, there was a span of 16 bases. The CDR3 totals 15 residues. In nucleotides, the CDR3 is TGTGCCAGTAGTCCCGGAGGTAGATTCAAAGAGACCCAGTACTTC. Its protein product is CASSPGGRFKETQYF.

The count of this clone is one. The chain has TRBV6-4 and TRBJ1-2; D gene unclear. Germline CDR1 reads MRHNA; CDR2 reads SNTAGT. The CDR3 is 12 residues long. V lost 3 bases to trimming and J lost 8 bases, with 10 bases between them. The CDR3 sequence is CASSDGLVGYTF. The CDR3 DNA follows: TGTGCCAGCAGTGATGGCCTCGTCGGCTACACCTTC.

J is TRBJ2-3 and V is TRBV5-1, with D unresolved. Trimming removed 5 bases from V and 0 bases from J, with 10 bases in between. CDR1 and CDR2 (germline): SGHRS, YFSETQ. CDR3 length: 14 residues. Here the CDR3 reads CASSPPGSTDTQYF. Written as DNA, the CDR3 is TGCGCCAGCAGTCCTCCCGGGAGCACAGATACGCAGTATTTT.

This chain links TRBV6-5 with TRBJ1-1; no firm D call. CDR1 and CDR2 from the germline V gene are MNHEY and SVGAGI. The V gene lost 6 bases and the J gene lost 4 bases, with 18 bases spanning the gap. The CDR3 consists of 15 residues. CDR3 sequence reads: CASRRTGRFGTEAFF. The CDR3, as DNA: TGTGCCAGCAGGCGGACGGGAAGATTTGGCACTGAAGCTTTCTTT.